A single sample is the source of the 7 T cell receptor beta chains below, sequenced in a study of tumor and adjacent non-tumor tissue in lung cancer. This sample's RNA came from whole unsorted tissue. This non-tumor lung sample came from over 3 cm beyond the tumor edge. A modified ARM-PCR protocol with three rounds of nested PCR amplified TCRbeta. TCRdb reprocessed the multiplex PCR reads via MiXCR and lists one record per CDR3 protein. Of roughly 120,000 distinct CDR3 sequences listed, about 63% are singletons. Sequencing was carried out using distant non-tumor lung tissue. Receptors originate from a man aged 55 to 69 with non-small cell lung cancer.

This chain joins TRBV20-1 and TRBJ2-4, with 9 bases aligning to TRBD1. Trimming removed 2 bases from V and 6 bases from J; junction bases left unmatched: 14. Per the germline V gene, CDR1 is DFQATT and CDR2 is SNEGSKA (reference sequence). The length of the CDR3 is 17 residues. The chain's CDR3 is CSARYGTGNTGPNIQYF. For the CDR3, the DNA is TGCAGTGCTAGATACGGGACAGGGAATACGGGGCCAAACATTCAGTACTTC.

As concerns this clonotype: One end of the junction is discordant with germline, which a read error may explain. V usage is TRBV6-2 or TRBV6-3 and J usage is TRBJ2-5; the D gene is possibly TRBD1 (5 bases). Germline CDR1 MNHEY, CDR2 SVGEGT. This CDR3 is built from 15 residues. The CDR3 DNA reads TGTGCTAGCAGTGGGGCCTGGGGCAGCCAAGAGAATCGGTACTTC. Its translation is CASSGAWGSQENRYF.

With regard to this clonotype: The CDR3 end shows no conserved phenylalanine or tryptophan, and so a read error is likely. The chain couples TRBV29-1 to TRBJ2-1; D remains unclear. This CDR3 has 15 amino acids. Germline CDR1 SQVTM, CDR2 ANQGSEA. The CDR3 loop reads CSVEVSHNSYNAQFS. Here the CDR3 DNA reads TGCAGCGTTGAGGTTAGTCACAACTCCTACAATGCGCAGTTCTCC.

About this clonotype: A much bigger clone sits one base away, suggesting this may be a read error. V usage is TRBV6-1 and J usage is TRBJ2-1; D not certain. CDR3 size: 13 residues. The germline CDR1 and CDR2 sequences are MNHNS and SASEGT. CDR3 bases: TGTGCCATCAGTGAAAGCCAGGCCCGGCTTGAGTTCTTC. Residues: CAISESQARLEFF.

This sequence joins TRBV2 and TRBJ2-1; no reliable D call. V dropped 4 bases and J dropped 5 bases, with 18 bases sitting between them. The germline CDR1 and CDR2 sequences are SNHLY and FYNNEI. The CDR3 extends over 16 amino acids. The CDR3: CASSGQAWEPNNEQFF. The CDR3 DNA follows: TGTGCCAGCAGTGGCCAGGCTTGGGAACCTAACAATGAGCAGTTCTTC.

This clonotype was seen ten or more times. The chain recombines TRBV6-1 with TRBJ1-5; the D gene is possibly TRBD1 (6 bases). Deletions cut 7 bases from V and 0 bases from J, with 13 bases between. Germline lookup yields CDR1 MNHNS and CDR2 SASEGT. CDR3 length: 15 residues. The DNA of the CDR3 is TGTGCCAGCATCTTCCTACAGGGTAGCAATCAGCCCCAGCATTTT. Protein sequence: CASIFLQGSNQPQHF.

Comments on this clonotype: Compared with germline, one end of the junction differs, possibly owing to a read error. This rearrangement joins TRBV6-5 to TRBJ1-5; 7 bases fit TRBD1. CDR3 length equals 16 residues. The germline gives CDR1 MNHEY, CDR2 SVGAGI. CDR3 coding DNA: TGTGCCAGCAGGGACAGGTACCTTGGGAGCAATCAGCCCCAGGATTTT. This translates into CASRDRYLGSNQPQDF.